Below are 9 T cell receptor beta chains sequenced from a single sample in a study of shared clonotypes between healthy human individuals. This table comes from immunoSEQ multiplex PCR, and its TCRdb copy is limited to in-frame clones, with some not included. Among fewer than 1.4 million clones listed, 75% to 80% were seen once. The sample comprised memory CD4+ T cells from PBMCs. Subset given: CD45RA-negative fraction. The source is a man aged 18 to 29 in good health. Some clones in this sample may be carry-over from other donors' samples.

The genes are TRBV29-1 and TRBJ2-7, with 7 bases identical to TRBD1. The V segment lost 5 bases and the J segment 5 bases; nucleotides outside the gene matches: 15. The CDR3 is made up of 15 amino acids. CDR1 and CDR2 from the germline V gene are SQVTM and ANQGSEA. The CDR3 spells CSVPPPGQKPHEQYF. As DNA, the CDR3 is TGCAGCGTTCCACCACCGGGACAGAAGCCCCACGAGCAGTACTTC.

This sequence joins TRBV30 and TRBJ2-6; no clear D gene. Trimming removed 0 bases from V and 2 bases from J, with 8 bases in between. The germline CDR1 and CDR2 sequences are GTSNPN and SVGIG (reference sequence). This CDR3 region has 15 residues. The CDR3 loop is CAWSVGEAGANVLTF. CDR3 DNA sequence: TGTGCCTGGAGTGTAGGAGAGGCTGGGGCCAACGTCCTGACTTTC.

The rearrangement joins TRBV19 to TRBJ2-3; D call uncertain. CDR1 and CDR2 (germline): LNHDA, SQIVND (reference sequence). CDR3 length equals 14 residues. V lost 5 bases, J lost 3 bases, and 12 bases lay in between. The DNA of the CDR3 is TGTGCCAGTAGTTGGCGCGGCTTAACAGATACGCAGTATTTT. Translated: CASSWRGLTDTQYF.

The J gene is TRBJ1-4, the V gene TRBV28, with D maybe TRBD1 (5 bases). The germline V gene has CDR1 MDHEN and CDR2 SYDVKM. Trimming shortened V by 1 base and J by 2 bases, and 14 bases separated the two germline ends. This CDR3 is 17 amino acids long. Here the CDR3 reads CASSLSVYRDTNEKLFF. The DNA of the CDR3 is TGTGCCAGCAGTTTATCAGTCTATAGGGACACTAATGAAAAACTGTTTTTT.

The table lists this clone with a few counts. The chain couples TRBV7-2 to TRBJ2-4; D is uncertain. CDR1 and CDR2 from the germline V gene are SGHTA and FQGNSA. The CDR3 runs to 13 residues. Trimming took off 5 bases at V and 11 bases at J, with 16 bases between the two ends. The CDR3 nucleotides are TGTGCCAGCAGCGCTGAGCTAAATGGGCTTCAGTACTTC. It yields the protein CASSAELNGLQYF.

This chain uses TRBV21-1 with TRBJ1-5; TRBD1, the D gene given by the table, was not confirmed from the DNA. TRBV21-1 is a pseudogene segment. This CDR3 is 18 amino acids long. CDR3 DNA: TGTGCCAGCAGCCCCCGGGACAGGGGGCCGGATGGCAATCAGCCCCAGCATTTT. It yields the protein CASSPRDRGPDGNQPQHF.

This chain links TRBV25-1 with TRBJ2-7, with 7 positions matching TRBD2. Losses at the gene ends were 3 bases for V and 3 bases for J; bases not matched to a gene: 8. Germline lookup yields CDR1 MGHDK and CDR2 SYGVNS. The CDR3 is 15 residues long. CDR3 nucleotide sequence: TGTGCCAGCAGTGATGACCTAGCGGAAGTCTACGAGCAGTACTTC. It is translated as CASSDDLAEVYEQYF.

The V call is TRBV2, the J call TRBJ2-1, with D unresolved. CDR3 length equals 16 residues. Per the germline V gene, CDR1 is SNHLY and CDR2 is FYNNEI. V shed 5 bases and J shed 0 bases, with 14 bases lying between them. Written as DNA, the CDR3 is TGTGCCAGCAGTTCTCGACTCGCGAGCTCCTACAATGAGCAGTTCTTC. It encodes CASSSRLASSYNEQFF.

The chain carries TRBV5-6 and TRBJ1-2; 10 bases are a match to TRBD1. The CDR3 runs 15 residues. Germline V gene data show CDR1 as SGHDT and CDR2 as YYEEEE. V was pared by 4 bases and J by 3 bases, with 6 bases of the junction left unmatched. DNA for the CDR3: TGTGCCAGCAGCCCCGGGGGGACAGGGGACTATGGCTACACCTTC. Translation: CASSPGGTGDYGYTF.